This TCR beta chain was recorded in a study of PD-1 blockade in classical Hodgkin lymphoma. Whole-study results and caveats: Sources of repertoire differences remain undefined, possibly disease activity or prior therapy.

As to this clone: The antigen is not known.

Looked up from germline, CDR1 is SGHTA and CDR2 is FQGNSA. V shed 5 bases and J 5 bases; nucleotides not matched to a gene: 5. This CDR3 is built from 13 residues. Generated by immunoSEQ multiplex PCR, the TCRdb table keeps only in-frame clones and is missing some. The table includes approximately 12,000 clones, roughly 76% detected once. Relapse after autologous stem cell transplantation occurred in every patient, and brentuximab vedotin exposure varied. The sample here was peripheral blood mononuclear cells (PBMCs), taken at baseline. The chain carries TRBV7-2 and TRBJ2-7; 8 positions match TRBD2. The source of this sequence is a human donor with classical Hodgkin lymphoma. CDR3 protein: CASSPQREHEQYF. CDR3 DNA: TGTGCCAGCAGCCCTCAGCGGGAGCACGAGCAGTACTTC.